The clone carrying this T cell receptor beta chain occurred a few times. The antigen is undetermined. Germline V lookup: CDR1 DFQATT, CDR2 SNEGSKA (reference sequence). CDR3 size: 17 residues. The V and J ends lost 3 bases and 4 bases respectively, with 22 bases between them. The entry originates in a study of identical twins. General study points: Conclusions came from cross-sectional statistical analysis, not from following the same donors. Modelling approaches yielded underestimates of out-of-frame TCR alpha sharing between monozygotic twins.

A universal primer site came from template switching; cDNA carried unique molecular identifiers. TCRdb called the 5' RACE reads again in MiXCR, with one record for every CDR3 protein. The sample has 250,000 or so distinct CDR3 sequences; about 7% are singletons. These records were also assigned to another study, of yellow fever vaccine responses in identical twins.

This TCR was sampled from a woman aged 18-35 years in good health. The chain employs TRBV20-1 and TRBJ2-4, with D possibly matching TRBD2 (7 bases). Sequencing used memory (CD45RO+) T cells sorted from blood. Here the CDR3 DNA reads TGCAGTGCTAGCCCCCCGGATCTGCGGGGGCCGAAAAACATTCAGTACTTC. Protein: CSASPPDLRGPKNIQYF.